What follows are 2 T cell receptor beta chains derived from one specimen sequenced in a study of cytomegalovirus exposure and HLA in healthy donors. It was with 60 Vbeta and 13 Jbeta primers that the PCR ran. TCRdb keeps only in-frame clones here, not all; method: immunoSEQ multiplex PCR. The sample carries 180,000 or so clones, about 75% recorded once. Sequencing was done on a sample of PBMCs. The receptors here all came from a man aged 45-65 years in good health and CMV-seropositive.

Only a few counts were recorded for this clone. This rearrangement joins TRBV15 to TRBJ1-2; weak D call: TRBD1 (5 bases). This CDR3 has 14 amino acids. Germline-derived CDR1 and CDR2 are LNHNV and YYDKDF (reference sequence). Trimming cost V 0 bases and J 3 bases, with 8 bases left between them. The CDR3 region is CATSRDLGDYGYTF. As DNA, the CDR3 is TGTGCCACCAGCAGAGATCTAGGGGACTATGGCTACACCTTC. The complete variable domain, with remaining parts taken from reference TRBV15 and TRBJ1-2, reads DAMVIQNPRYQVTQFGKPVTLSCSQTLNHNVMYWYQQKSSQAPKLLFHYYDKDFNNEADTPDNFQSRRPNTSFCFLDIRSPGLGDTAMYLCATSRDLGDYGYTFGSGTRLTVV.

This clone was seen a single time. V and J are TRBV4-1 and TRBJ2-3; the match to TRBD2 covers 9 bases. The V segment lost 0 bases and the J segment 0 bases; nucleotides outside the gene matches: 16. Looked up from germline, CDR1 is MGHRA and CDR2 is YSYEKL. This CDR3 has 21 residues. The CDR3 loop reads CASSQDEGLAGFLTSTDTQYF. The CDR3 nucleotides read TGCGCCAGCAGCCAAGATGAGGGCCTAGCGGGGTTCTTGACTAGCACAGATACGCAGTATTTT.